Reported below is one TCR beta chain. The data were taken from a study of radiation and T cells in renal cell carcinoma. Time point denoted: blood 4 weeks post-SBRT, at nephrectomy. The treatment: 15 Gy SBRT to primary tumor, nephrectomy 4 weeks later. V was clipped by 2 bases and J by 1 base, with 16 bases between them. Germline CDR1 reads SGHDN; CDR2 reads FVKESK. The CDR3 extends over 17 amino acids. Profiled with immunoSEQ multiplex PCR; TCRdb holds only in-frame clones, not every one. Here the sample spans some 46,000 clones, 82% being singletons. Sequenced material: blood, taken from a patient whose treatment included radiotherapy and nephrectomy. This TCR was recovered from a woman aged 65 to 85 with renal cell carcinoma. The chain couples TRBV14 to TRBJ2-3, with D possibly matching TRBD2 (5 bases). The CDR3 loop reads CASSQSSFLGGTDTQYF. In DNA, the CDR3 is TGTGCCAGCAGCCAATCCTCCTTCCTCGGGGGCACAGATACGCAGTATTTT.